Below, 28 T cell receptor beta chains from the same sample are listed, as sequenced in a study of control samples from healthy donors and cancer patients. Only in-frame clones appear in the TCRdb table, and some are missing; sequencing was by immunoSEQ multiplex PCR. The sample includes about 410,000 clones, about 93% of them seen just once. Source material: PBMCs. These receptors all come from a man between 35 and 55 years old with head and neck cancer.

The chain recombines TRBV7-2 with TRBJ2-5; D remains ambiguous. From germline, CDR1 is SGHTA and CDR2 FQGNSA. V was shortened by 5 bases and J by 3 bases, with 7 bases between the two germline ends. The CDR3 runs 12 residues. The CDR3 sequence: CASSPAEETQYF. CDR3 coding DNA: TGTGCCAGCAGCCCGGCGGAAGAGACCCAGTACTTC.

The J gene is TRBJ1-2, the V gene TRBV7-6; D unresolved. The germline V and J ends were trimmed by 1 base and 3 bases, with 21 bases remaining between them. Germline CDR1 is SGHVS and CDR2 is FNYEAQ. The CDR3 is 18 amino acids. The CDR3 spells CASSLVSSLYPGDYGYTF. DNA for the CDR3: TGTGCCAGCAGCTTAGTGTCATCGTTGTACCCCGGGGACTATGGCTACACCTTC.

The chain combines TRBV19 with TRBJ1-2; no firm D call. This CDR3 spans 13 amino acids. Trimming took off 3 bases at V and 8 bases at J, with 13 bases between the two ends. Looked up from germline, CDR1 is LNHDA and CDR2 is SQIVND (reference sequence). The DNA of the CDR3 is TGTGCCAGTAGTATGGGTCCCATGGGCGGCTACACCTTC. It codes for CASSMGPMGGYTF.

V is TRBV3-1 (or the pseudogene TRBV3-2) and J is TRBJ1-3; tentative D call: TRBD1 (6 bases). Germline V gene lookup returns CDR1 LGHDT and CDR2 YNNKEL (reference sequence). V dropped 6 bases and J dropped 7 bases, with 13 bases sitting between them. CDR3 length: 13 residues. The CDR3 spells CASSRGGANTIYF. CDR3 nucleotide sequence: TGTGCCAGCAGTAGGGGGGGCGCGAACACCATATATTTT.

This chain connects TRBV29-1 to TRBJ2-5; D ambiguous. V lost 6 bases and J lost 0, with 8 bases in between. CDR3 length: 12 residues. Germline V lookup: CDR1 SQVTM, CDR2 ANQGSEA. CDR3 amino acids: CSVSENQETQYF. DNA of the CDR3: TGCAGCGTAAGCGAGAACCAAGAGACCCAGTACTTC.

V usage is TRBV5-1 and J usage is TRBJ2-7, with 11 bases matching TRBD1. This CDR3 has 15 residues. J lost 6 bases, V lost 1 base, and 6 bases had no gene match. CDR1 SGHRS and CDR2 YFSETQ come from the germline V gene. CDR3 nucleotides: TGCGCCAGCAGCTTGTTGGACAGGGGGCTCGGCGAGCAGTACTTC. Amino acid sequence: CASSLLDRGLGEQYF.

This clone was detected a few times. V is TRBV6-6 and J is TRBJ1-1, with D possibly being TRBD1 (6 bases). V was cut by 4 bases and J by 1 base, with 16 bases left in between. Germline assignment: CDR1 MNHNY and CDR2 SVGAGI (reference sequence). CDR3 size: 16 residues. CDR3 sequence (DNA): TGTGCCAGCAGTTGGGGATTAGGGGGGAGGAACACTGAAGCTTTCTTT. Residues: CASSWGLGGRNTEAFF.

The chain recombines TRBV5-6 with TRBJ2-5; D is unresolved. V gave up 0 bases and J gave up 13 bases, with 13 bases separating them. The germline V gene has CDR1 SGHDT and CDR2 YYEEEE. The length of the CDR3 is 12 residues. CDR3 residues: CASSLVGDKGYF. For the CDR3, the DNA is TGTGCCAGCAGCTTGGTTGGGGATAAGGGGTACTTC.

V is TRBV27 and J is TRBJ1-3, with D perhaps matching TRBD1 (5 bases). In germline, CDR1 is MNHEY, CDR2 SMNVEV (reference sequence). This CDR3 has 16 residues. Trimming shortened V by 5 bases and J by 4 bases, and 18 bases separated the two germline ends. The CDR3 spells CASSIPTDPKGNTIYF. Here the CDR3 DNA reads TGTGCCAGCAGTATCCCGACAGACCCTAAAGGAAACACCATATATTTT.

V is TRBV6-5 and J is TRBJ1-4; tentative D call: TRBD1 (6 bases). The ends were cut back, 2 bases at V and 5 bases at J, with 12 bases in the middle. Germline values: CDR1 MNHEY, CDR2 SVGAGI. The CDR3 sequence is 15 residues long. CDR3: CASSYVPGANEKLFF. Here the CDR3 DNA reads TGTGCCAGCAGTTACGTCCCAGGGGCCAATGAAAAACTGTTTTTT.

This clone was observed a handful of times. The rearrangement uses TRBV30 and TRBJ1-1, with 9 bases lining up with TRBD1. The trim removed 5 bases at V and 4 bases at J, leaving 8 bases unmatched. Germline CDR1 is GTSNPN and CDR2 is SVGIG (reference sequence). The CDR3 covers 14 residues. The CDR3 loop reads CAWHHRGLGTEAFF. The CDR3, as DNA: TGTGCCTGGCATCACAGGGGGCTTGGCACTGAAGCTTTCTTT. Complete variable domain (other parts from reference TRBV30 and TRBJ1-1): SQTIHQWPATLVQPVGSPLSLECTVEGTSNPNLYWYRQAAGRGLQLLFYSVGIGQISSEVPQNLSASRPQDRQFILSSKKLLLSDSGFYLCAWHHRGLGTEAFFGQGTRLTVV.

The J gene is TRBJ1-2, the V gene TRBV29-1; D unresolved. V lost 4 bases, J lost 0 bases, and 6 bases lay in between. This CDR3 is 12 amino acids long. In germline, CDR1 is SQVTM, CDR2 ANQGSEA. In nucleotides, the CDR3 is TGCAGCGTTGCTCAGCCTAACTATGGCTACACCTTC. Translating gives CSVAQPNYGYTF.

The chain recombines TRBV4-3 with TRBJ1-6; no firm D call. The CDR3 consists of 15 residues. V shed 3 bases and J shed 3 bases, with 9 bases lying between them. Germline V gene lookup returns CDR1 LGHNA and CDR2 YSLEER. The CDR3 sequence: CASSQVDGYNSPLHF. CDR3 sequence (DNA): TGCGCCAGCAGCCAGGTGGACGGCTATAATTCACCCCTCCACTTT.

The rearrangement links TRBV24-1 to TRBJ1-1; D is unclear. The CDR3 runs to 16 residues. The germline CDR1 and CDR2 sequences are KGHDR and SFDVKD. Trimming removed 4 bases from V and 0 bases from J, with 14 bases in between. In DNA, the CDR3 is TGTGCCACCAGTGACCTTACGGGCAGGCTGAACACTGAAGCTTTCTTT. Its translation: CATSDLTGRLNTEAFF.

This clone was seen more than once but under ten times. This rearrangement joins TRBV6-4 to TRBJ1-5, with D unclear. Trimming shortened V by 2 bases and J by 9 bases, and 14 bases separated the two germline ends. Per the germline V gene, CDR1 is MRHNA and CDR2 is SNTAGT. This CDR3 comprises 14 residues. The CDR3 spells CASSDTGLEGPQHF. CDR3 in DNA: TGTGCCAGCAGTGACACTGGGCTCGAGGGGCCCCAGCATTTT.

The V call is TRBV7-6, the J call TRBJ2-7, with no clear D. The CDR3 is 15 amino acids. Trimming took off 5 bases at V and 3 bases at J, with 17 bases between the two ends. The germline V gene has CDR1 SGHVS and CDR2 FNYEAQ. The CDR3 DNA is TGTGCCAGCAGCCGGACCCCCATTGGAATCTACGAGCAGTACTTC. It specifies CASSRTPIGIYEQYF.

The chain is built from TRBV9 and TRBJ2-1; D gene ambiguous. Germline assignment: CDR1 SGDLS and CDR2 YYNGEE. The V end was cut by 3 bases, the J end by 6 bases, with 13 bases between. This CDR3 contains 14 residues. CDR3 residues: CASSAQISSNEQFF. The CDR3 region has the DNA TGTGCCAGCAGCGCCCAAATTTCGAGCAATGAGCAGTTCTTC.

A word on this clone: The same CDR3 also results from other DNA sequences found in this sample. The chain links TRBV27 to TRBJ2-7; 8 nucleotides agree with TRBD1. In germline, CDR1 is MNHEY, CDR2 SMNVEV (reference sequence). Trimming at V came to 6 bases and at J to 4 bases, leaving 5 bases not matched to a gene. CDR3 length: 13 residues. CDR3 coding DNA: TGTGCCAGCAGCCCCAGGACAGGGTACGAGCAGTACTTC. Residues: CASSPRTGYEQYF.

This clone was seen only once. The gene calls are TRBV5-5 and TRBJ1-2; D possibly corresponds to TRBD1 (5 bases). There are 13 residues in the CDR3. The V end lost 1 base, the J end lost 4 bases, and 8 bases lay between the germline ends. CDR1 and CDR2 from the germline V gene are SGHKS and YYEKEE (reference sequence). In DNA, the CDR3 is TGTGCCAGCAGCTTGAGGCAGGGCTATGGCTACACCTTC. It codes for CASSLRQGYGYTF.

The rearrangement links TRBV6-5 to TRBJ1-1, with D unclear. Trimming removed 0 bases from V and 4 bases from J, with 15 bases in between. The length of the CDR3 is 16 residues. Germline lookup yields CDR1 MNHEY and CDR2 SVGAGI. The CDR3: CASSYSIVGLRTEAFF. For the CDR3, the DNA is TGTGCCAGCAGTTACTCGATTGTCGGGCTCCGCACTGAAGCTTTCTTT.

The CDR3 protein is CASSRDRVNQPQHF. DNA for the CDR3: TGTGCCAGTAGCCGGGACAGGGTCAATCAGCCCCAGCATTTT. The chain couples TRBV19 to TRBJ1-5; 9 bases align to TRBD1. The germline V gene has CDR1 LNHDA and CDR2 SQIVND (reference sequence). V lost 6 bases and J lost 3; bases outside the gene matches: 3. The CDR3 loop spans 14 amino acids.

CDR3 residues: CAIRPETPGLAEQETQYF. In DNA form, the CDR3 reads TGTGCCATCAGACCCGAGACTCCGGGACTAGCGGAACAAGAGACCCAGTACTTC. The chain combines TRBV10-3 with TRBJ2-5, with 11 nucleotides matching TRBD2. The CDR3 runs to 18 residues. The junction had 14 bases not matched to a gene; V was cut back by 6 bases and J by 2 bases. CDR1 and CDR2 (germline): ENHRY, SYGVKD.

For this clone: Other DNA sequences from this sample encode an identical CDR3 as well. This chain connects TRBV5-1 to TRBJ2-7; D is unresolved. Germline CDR1 SGHRS, CDR2 YFSETQ. Trimming stripped 0 bases from V and 3 bases from J, with 4 bases between. The CDR3 covers 12 residues. In DNA form, the CDR3 reads TGCGCCAGCAGCTTGGAGGGCTACGAGCAGTACTTC. Its translation is CASSLEGYEQYF. The full variable domain, its missing parts supplied by reference TRBV5-1 and TRBJ2-7, is KAGVTQTPRYLIKTRGQQVTLSCSPISGHRSVSWYQQTPGQGLQFLFEYFSETQRNKGNFPGRFSGRQFSNSRSEMNVSTLELGDSALYLCASSLEGYEQYFGPGTRLTVT.

The chain carries TRBV7-2 and TRBJ2-4; D remains ambiguous. CDR1 and CDR2 from the germline V gene are SGHTA and FQGNSA. The V end lost 11 bases, the J end lost 1 base, and 30 bases lay between the germline ends. This CDR3 region has 19 residues. Here the CDR3 DNA reads TGTGCCCGAGTTTTAACCTATAAGGACCACCGCCATGCCAAAAACATTCAGTACTTC. As protein: CARVLTYKDHRHAKNIQYF.

The J gene is TRBJ2-6, the V gene TRBV9; D possibly corresponds to TRBD1 (5 bases). This CDR3 is built from 18 residues. Trimming pared 0 bases from V and 0 bases from J, leaving 13 bases between. Germline V CDR1 and CDR2: SGDLS, YYNGEE. CDR3 nucleotide sequence: TGTGCCAGCAGCGTAGGGTGGGGCTCCAGCTCTGGGGCCAACGTCCTGACTTTC. Its protein product is CASSVGWGSSSGANVLTF. Full variable domain (missing parts from reference TRBV9 and TRBJ2-6): DSGVTQTPKHLITATGQRVTLRCSPRSGDLSVYWYQQSLDQGLQFLIQYYNGEERAKGNILERFSAQQFPDLHSELNLSSLELGDSALYFCASSVGWGSSSGANVLTFGAGSRLTVL.

The genes are TRBV21-1 and TRBJ2-3; whether TRBD2, the table's D call, matches the DNA was not checked. TRBV21-1 is designated a pseudogene. The CDR3 contains 20 residues. This CDR3 reads CASSARKIAGARRSTDTQYF. The CDR3 DNA sequence: TGTGCCAGCAGCGCACGAAAAATAGCGGGAGCCCGACGGTCCACAGATACGCAGTATTTT.

The chain employs TRBV3-1 (or the pseudogene TRBV3-2) and TRBJ2-7; D unclear. CDR1 LGHDT and CDR2 YNNKEL come from the germline V gene (reference sequence). V shed 0 bases and J shed 2 bases, with 11 bases lying between them. The CDR3 consists of 15 residues. CDR3 amino acids: CASSQDLVRTYEQYF. The CDR3, as DNA: TGTGCCAGCAGCCAAGATTTGGTACGGACCTACGAGCAGTACTTC.

This rearrangement joins TRBV7-9 to TRBJ1-6; D is uncertain. Per germline, CDR1 SEHNR and CDR2 FQNEAQ (reference sequence). This CDR3 is 15 amino acids long. V was clipped by 3 bases and J by 0 bases, with 6 bases between them. DNA for the CDR3: TGTGCCAGCAGCTTGGCGAGCTCCTATAATTCACCCCTCCACTTT. Translation: CASSLASSYNSPLHF.